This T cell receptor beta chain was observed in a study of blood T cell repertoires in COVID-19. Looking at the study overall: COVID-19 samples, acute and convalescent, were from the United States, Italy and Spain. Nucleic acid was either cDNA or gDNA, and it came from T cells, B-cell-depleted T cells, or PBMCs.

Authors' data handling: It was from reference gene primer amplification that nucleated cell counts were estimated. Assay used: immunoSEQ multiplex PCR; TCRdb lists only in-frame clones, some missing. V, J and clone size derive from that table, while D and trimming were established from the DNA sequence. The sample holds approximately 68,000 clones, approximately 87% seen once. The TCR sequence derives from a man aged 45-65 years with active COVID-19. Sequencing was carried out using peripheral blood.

CDR3 region: CASSLGSGLTGELFF. In DNA, the CDR3 is TGTGCCAGCAGCTTAGGGAGTGGCCTGACCGGGGAGCTGTTTTTT. V gene TRBV7-3 combines with J gene TRBJ2-2, with D tentatively TRBD2 (5 bases). Per germline, CDR1 SGHTA and CDR2 FQGTGA. Deletions cut 2 bases from V and 5 bases from J, with 12 bases between. This CDR3 is built from 15 residues.